This T cell receptor (beta chain) was recorded in a study of blood T cell repertoires in COVID-19 (dated by TCRdb to 2018 to 2020). Concerning the study at large: Collaborator samples came from the United States, Italy and Spain and covered acute and convalescent phases of COVID-19. The material from the prospective study consisted of cDNA or gDNA derived from T cells, B-cell-depleted T cells, or PBMCs. The dataset comprised deeply sampled blood TCRbeta repertoires from subjects exposed to, actively infected with, or recovered from COVID-19. A freely available public database, intended as a resource for researchers studying the immune response to SARS-CoV-2, is where the repertoires were released. Samples came from the ongoing ImmuneRACE study (first 160 participants) plus 1,254 subjects from 6 global collaborators. The sample metadata nearly always contained a de-identified subject ID, COVID-19 status, age in years and sex. Where available, HLA class I and class II types were obtained from metadata supplied by the sample provider rather than from assay-based typing. General findings and caveats noted by the study authors: How much clinical and demographic metadata was included differed by source and by participant, and the metadata was provided uncurated.

Whole blood was collected in K2EDTA tubes by collaborating institutions according to the institutions' own protocols. For TCRbeta analysis, collaborators shipped samples in one of three forms: frozen whole blood, isolated PBMCs, or DNA extracted from either of those sample types. V sheds 7 bases and J sheds 8 bases, leaving 19 bases between their ends. The CDR3 starts with the cysteine, ends with the phenylalanine, and has 14 residues. The retained sequence is limited to the CDR3, 42 bases, with the frame set at the first base. The germline V gene (reference sequence) specifies LGHDT as CDR1 and YNNKEL as CDR2. TCRbeta CDR3 regions were amplified from genomic DNA by means of the immunoSEQ Assay, a bias-controlled multiplex PCR. In the original analysis: The number of nucleated cells in each sample was estimated from the amplification of reference gene primers within the assay. To quantify the absolute abundance of each unique TCRbeta CDR3 rearrangement, sequence reads were collapsed and filtered. For each sample, productive Simpson clonality was calculated as the square root of Simpson's diversity index across productive rearrangements. In TCRdb, the immuneACCESS table is reduced to in-frame sequences with V and J assigned. These tables do not hold every clone; where another copy was compared, an unresolved V gene accounts for under half, and the others remain unexplained. The V and J calls and the clone size are those of that table, but D and trimming were determined from the DNA. The sample data list roughly 78,000 clones, and approximately 91% of these were observed just once. The ten largest clones represent approximately 30% of the sample.

This clone was observed a single time. It has no known antigen specificity. Base qualities are not recorded, but no much larger clone differs from it by a single base. The sample taken for sequencing was peripheral blood. The TCR comes from a middle-aged man with acute or convalescent COVID-19. The sequence is built from TRBV3-1 (or the pseudogene TRBV3-2) and TRBJ2-3; TRBD2 is a weak D gene call, 7 bases matching. The nucleotide sequence is given as TGTGCCAGCATGGGGGCGGGGGCTTGGGGTACGCAGTATTTT. Protein translation: CASMGAGAWGTQYF.